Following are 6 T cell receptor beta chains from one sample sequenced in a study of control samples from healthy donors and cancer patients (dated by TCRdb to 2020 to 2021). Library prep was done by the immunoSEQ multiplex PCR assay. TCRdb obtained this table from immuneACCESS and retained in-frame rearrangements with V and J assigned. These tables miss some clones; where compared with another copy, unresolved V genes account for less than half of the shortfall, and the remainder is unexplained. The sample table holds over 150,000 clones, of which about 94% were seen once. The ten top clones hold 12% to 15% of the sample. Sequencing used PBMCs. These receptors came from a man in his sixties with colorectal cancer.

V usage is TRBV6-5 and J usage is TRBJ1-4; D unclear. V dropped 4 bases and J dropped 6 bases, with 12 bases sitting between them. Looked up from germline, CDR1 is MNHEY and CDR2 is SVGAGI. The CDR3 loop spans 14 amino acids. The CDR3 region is CASSSPDTYEKLFF. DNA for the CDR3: TGTGCCAGCAGTTCTCCCGACACCTATGAAAAACTGTTTTTT.

Written as DNA, the CDR3 is TGTGCCAGCTCACCACGCACGGGACAGGGGGCAAACGAGCAGTACTTC. This encodes CASSPRTGQGANEQYF. The rearrangement links TRBV18 to TRBJ2-7; 12 bases are a match to TRBD1. CDR1 is KGHSH, CDR2 LQKENI, per germline. Trimming at V came to 1 base and at J to 5 bases, leaving 6 bases not matched to a gene. This CDR3 has 16 amino acids.

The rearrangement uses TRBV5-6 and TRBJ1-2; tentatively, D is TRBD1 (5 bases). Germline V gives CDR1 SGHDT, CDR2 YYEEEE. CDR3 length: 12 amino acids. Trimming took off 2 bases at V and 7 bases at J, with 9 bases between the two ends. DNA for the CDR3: TGTGCCAGCAGCTTAGGACAAATTGGCTACACCTTC. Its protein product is CASSLGQIGYTF.

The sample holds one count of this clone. Written as DNA, the CDR3 is TGTGCCATCAGTCAGACAGAGAACACTGAAGCTTTCTTT. This codes for CAISQTENTEAFF. The V call is TRBV10-3, the J call TRBJ1-1; weak D call: TRBD1 (5 bases). Germline V lookup: CDR1 ENHRY, CDR2 SYGVKD. This CDR3 has 13 residues. V was pared by 5 bases and J by 1 base, with 8 bases between.

This CDR3 is CASSEPGLAGGGEQFF. DNA of the CDR3: TGCGCCAGCAGTGAGCCTGGACTAGCGGGGGGGGGTGAGCAGTTCTTC. The V call is TRBV10-2, the J call TRBJ2-1; 15 bases are shared with TRBD2. CDR1 and CDR2 from the germline V gene are WSHSY and SAAADI. The CDR3 sequence is 16 residues long. The trim removed 2 bases at V and 9 bases at J, leaving 5 bases unmatched.

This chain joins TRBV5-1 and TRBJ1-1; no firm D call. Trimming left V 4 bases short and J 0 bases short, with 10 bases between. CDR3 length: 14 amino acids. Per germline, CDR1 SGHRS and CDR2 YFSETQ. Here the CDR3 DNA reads TGCGCCAGCAGCCACGGACGGCTGAACACTGAAGCTTTCTTT. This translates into CASSHGRLNTEAFF.